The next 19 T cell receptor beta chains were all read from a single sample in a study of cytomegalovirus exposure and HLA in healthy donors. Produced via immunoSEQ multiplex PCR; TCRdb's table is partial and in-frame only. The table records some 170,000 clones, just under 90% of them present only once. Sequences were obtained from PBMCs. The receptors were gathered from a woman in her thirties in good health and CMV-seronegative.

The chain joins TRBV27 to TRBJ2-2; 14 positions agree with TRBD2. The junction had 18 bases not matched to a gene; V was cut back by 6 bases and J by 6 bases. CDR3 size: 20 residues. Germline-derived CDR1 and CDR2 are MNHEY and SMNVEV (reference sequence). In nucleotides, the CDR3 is TGTGCCAGCAGCAAACCGGGACTAGCGGGGGAATACTGGGGGGCCGGGGAGCTGTTTTTT. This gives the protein CASSKPGLAGEYWGAGELFF.

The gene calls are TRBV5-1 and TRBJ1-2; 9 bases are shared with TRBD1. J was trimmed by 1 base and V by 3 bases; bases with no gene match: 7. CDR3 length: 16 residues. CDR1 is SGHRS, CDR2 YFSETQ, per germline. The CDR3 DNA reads TGCGCCAGCAGCTCGGGACAGGGCCGAATTAACTATGGCTACACCTTC. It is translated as CASSSGQGRINYGYTF.

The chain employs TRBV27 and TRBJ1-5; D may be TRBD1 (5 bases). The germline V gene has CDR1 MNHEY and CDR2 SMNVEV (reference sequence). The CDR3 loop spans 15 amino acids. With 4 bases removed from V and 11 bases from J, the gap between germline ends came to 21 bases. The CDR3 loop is CASSSFGGRELAQHF. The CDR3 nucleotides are TGTGCCAGCAGTTCCTTCGGGGGTCGGGAATTGGCCCAGCATTTT.

The CDR3 DNA reads TGTGCCAGCAGCCTTCCTTCGGGACAGGGGGCTTTAGATGAGCAGTTCTTC. This translates into CASSLPSGQGALDEQFF. The chain has TRBV7-9 and TRBJ2-1, with 12 bases fitting TRBD1. V dropped 5 bases and J dropped 8; count of bases not matched to a gene: 13. The germline V gene encodes CDR1 SEHNR and CDR2 FQNEAQ (reference sequence). The CDR3 contains 17 residues.

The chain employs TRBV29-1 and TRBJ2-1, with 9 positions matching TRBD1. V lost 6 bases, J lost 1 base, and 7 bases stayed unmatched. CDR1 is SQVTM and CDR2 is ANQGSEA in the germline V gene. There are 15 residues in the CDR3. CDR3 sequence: CSVIGGTGSYNEQFF. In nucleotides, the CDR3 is TGCAGCGTAATCGGGGGGACAGGGTCCTACAATGAGCAGTTCTTC.

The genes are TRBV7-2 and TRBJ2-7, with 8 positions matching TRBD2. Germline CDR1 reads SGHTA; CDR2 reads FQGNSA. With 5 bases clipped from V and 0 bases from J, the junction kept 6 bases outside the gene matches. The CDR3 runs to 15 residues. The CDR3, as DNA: TGTGCCAGCAGCCCGCCGACTAGCGACTCCTACGAGCAGTACTTC. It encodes CASSPPTSDSYEQYF.

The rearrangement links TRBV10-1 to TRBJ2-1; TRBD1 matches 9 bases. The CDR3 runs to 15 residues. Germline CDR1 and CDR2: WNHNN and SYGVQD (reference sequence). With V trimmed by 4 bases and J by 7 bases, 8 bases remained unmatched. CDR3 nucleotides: TGCGCCAGCAGTGGAGGGACAGGGTTGTGGAATGAGCAGTTCTTC. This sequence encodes CASSGGTGLWNEQFF.

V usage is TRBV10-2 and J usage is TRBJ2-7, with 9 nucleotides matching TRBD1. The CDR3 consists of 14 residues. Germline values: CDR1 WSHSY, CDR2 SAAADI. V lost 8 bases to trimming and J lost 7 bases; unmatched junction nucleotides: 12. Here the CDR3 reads CASAGLTGGREQYF. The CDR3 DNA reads TGCGCCAGCGCGGGTCTCACAGGGGGCCGTGAGCAGTACTTC.

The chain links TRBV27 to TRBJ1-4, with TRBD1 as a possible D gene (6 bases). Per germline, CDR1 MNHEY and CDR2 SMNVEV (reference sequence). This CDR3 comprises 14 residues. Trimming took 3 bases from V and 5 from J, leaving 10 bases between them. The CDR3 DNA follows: TGTGCCAGCAGTTTTGGCAGGGGAAATGAAAAACTGTTTTTT. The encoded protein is CASSFGRGNEKLFF.

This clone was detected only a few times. CDR3 nucleotides: TGCGCCAGCAGCCAAGATAGCGCAGGGACATCCTACGAGCAGTACTTC. As protein: CASSQDSAGTSYEQYF. The rearrangement uses TRBV4-1 and TRBJ2-7; weak D call: TRBD1 (6 bases). Germline V gene data show CDR1 as MGHRA and CDR2 as YSYEKL. V shed 0 bases and J shed 1 base, with 13 bases lying between them. This CDR3 is 16 amino acids long.

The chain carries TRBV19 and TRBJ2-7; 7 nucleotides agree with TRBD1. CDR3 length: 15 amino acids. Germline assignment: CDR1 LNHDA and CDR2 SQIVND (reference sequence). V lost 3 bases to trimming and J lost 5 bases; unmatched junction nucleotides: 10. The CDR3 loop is CASSIFQGDLDEQYF. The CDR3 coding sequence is TGTGCCAGTAGTATTTTTCAGGGGGACCTAGACGAGCAGTACTTC.

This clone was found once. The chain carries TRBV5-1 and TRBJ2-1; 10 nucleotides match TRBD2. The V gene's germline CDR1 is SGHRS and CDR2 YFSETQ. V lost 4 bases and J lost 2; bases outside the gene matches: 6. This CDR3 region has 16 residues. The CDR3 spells CASSRGLAEAYNEQFF. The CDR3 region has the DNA TGCGCCAGCAGCCGCGGACTAGCGGAAGCCTACAATGAGCAGTTCTTC.

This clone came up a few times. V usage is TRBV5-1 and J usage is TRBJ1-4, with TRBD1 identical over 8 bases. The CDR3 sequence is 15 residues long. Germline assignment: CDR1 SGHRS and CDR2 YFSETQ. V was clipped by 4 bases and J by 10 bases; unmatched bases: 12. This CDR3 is CASSGRQGPGGKLFF. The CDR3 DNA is TGCGCCAGCAGCGGCCGACAGGGGCCTGGTGGAAAACTGTTTTTT.

Here the CDR3 DNA reads TGTGCCAGCAGCTTGGCCGGGGGAGCCTATGGCTACACCTTC. It translates to CASSLAGGAYGYTF. The chain recombines TRBV7-9 with TRBJ1-2; D may be TRBD1 (5 bases). The CDR3 has 14 residues. Germline-derived CDR1 and CDR2 are SEHNR and FQNEAQ (reference sequence). V was shortened by 3 bases and J by 4 bases, with 12 bases between the two germline ends.

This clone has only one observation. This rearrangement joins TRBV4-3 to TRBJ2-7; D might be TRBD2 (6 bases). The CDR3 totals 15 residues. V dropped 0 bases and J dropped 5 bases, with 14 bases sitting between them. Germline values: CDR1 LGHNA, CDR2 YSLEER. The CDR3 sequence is CASSQDVGGRNEQYF. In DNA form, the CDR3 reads TGCGCCAGCAGCCAAGATGTCGGGGGAAGAAACGAGCAGTACTTC.

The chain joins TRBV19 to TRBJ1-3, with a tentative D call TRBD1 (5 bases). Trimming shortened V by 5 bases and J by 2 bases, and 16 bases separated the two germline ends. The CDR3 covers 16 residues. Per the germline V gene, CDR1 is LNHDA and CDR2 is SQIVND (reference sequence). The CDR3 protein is CASSVLTVSTGNTIYF. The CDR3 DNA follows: TGTGCCAGTAGTGTCCTGACAGTCTCAACTGGAAACACCATATATTTT.

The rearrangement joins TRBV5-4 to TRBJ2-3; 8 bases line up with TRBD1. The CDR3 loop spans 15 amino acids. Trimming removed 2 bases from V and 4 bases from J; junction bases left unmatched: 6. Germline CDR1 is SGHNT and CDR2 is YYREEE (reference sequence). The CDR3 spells CASSLEQGVADTQYF. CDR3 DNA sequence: TGTGCCAGCAGCTTAGAACAGGGGGTGGCAGATACGCAGTATTTT.

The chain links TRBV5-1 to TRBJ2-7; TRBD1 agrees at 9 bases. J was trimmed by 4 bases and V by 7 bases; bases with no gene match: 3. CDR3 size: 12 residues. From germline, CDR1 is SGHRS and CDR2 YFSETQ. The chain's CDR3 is CASGTGQYEQYF. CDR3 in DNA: TGCGCCAGCGGGACAGGGCAATACGAGCAGTACTTC.

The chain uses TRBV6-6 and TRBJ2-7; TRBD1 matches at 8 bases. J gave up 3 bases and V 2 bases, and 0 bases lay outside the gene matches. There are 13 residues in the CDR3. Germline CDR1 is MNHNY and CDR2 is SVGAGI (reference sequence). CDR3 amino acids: CASSYGTGYEQYF. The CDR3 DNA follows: TGTGCCAGCAGTTACGGGACAGGCTACGAGCAGTACTTC.